The 6 T cell receptor beta chains given below trace back to one sample, sequenced in a study of regulatory T cells in long-lasting Graves disease. Time point specified: newly diagnosed GD, antithyroid drugs for less than 3 months. Scientists built the TCR library using RNA that was extracted from PBMCs. Building the TCR beta libraries relied on iRepertoire HTBI primers, and CDR3 regions underwent Arm-PCR. TCRdb analysed the multiplex PCR reads with MiXCR anew, one entry per CDR3 protein. This table has about 520,000 distinct CDR3 sequences, more than 10% appearing once. These records were also assigned to another study, of T cells in Graves' hyperthyroidism and ophthalmopathy.

Source: peripheral blood mononuclear cells (PBMCs), taken at new diagnosis, from a patient treated with antithyroid drugs. Receptors were obtained from a woman aged 25 to 39 with Graves disease.

The chain employs TRBV11-3 and TRBJ1-3, with D uncertain. In germline, CDR1 is SGHNT, CDR2 YENEEA. This CDR3 is built from 16 residues. Trimming stripped 4 bases from V and 0 bases from J, with 13 bases between. The CDR3 is CASSYPAGNSGNTIYF. The CDR3 DNA sequence: TGTGCCAGCAGCTACCCGGCGGGAAACTCTGGAAACACCATATATTTT.

This clonotype was seen many times. The chain employs TRBV6-5 and TRBJ2-5; D is undetermined. CDR1 MNHEY and CDR2 SVGAGI come from the germline V gene. V lost 1 base and J lost 6, with 9 bases in between. The CDR3 sequence is 13 residues long. CDR3 residues: CASSYLGRKTQYF. CDR3 nucleotides: TGTGCCAGCAGTTACTTGGGAAGGAAGACCCAGTACTTC.

This clonotype was observed at least ten times. The V gene is TRBV7-9, the J gene TRBJ1-1; D remains unclear. From germline, CDR1 is SEHNR and CDR2 FQNEAQ (reference sequence). The CDR3 spans 15 residues. V lost 2 bases to trimming and J lost 4 bases, with 14 bases between them. CDR3 residues: CASSLKRRDTTEAFF. CDR3 in DNA: TGTGCCAGCAGCTTAAAAAGAAGGGATACCACTGAAGCTTTCTTT.

This clonotype was detected only once. Being one base from a much bigger clone, this may be a read error. As the CDR3 is not closed by the conserved phenylalanine or tryptophan, this likely results from a read error. This sequence joins TRBV28 and TRBJ2-7; the D gene is possibly TRBD2 (5 bases). Trimming pared 5 bases from V and 5 bases from J, leaving 13 bases between. Germline CDR1 is MDHEN and CDR2 is SYDVKM. CDR3 length equals 13 residues. The CDR3 coding sequence is TGTGCCAGCAGTCCCGCCCGACTAAACGAGCAGTACTCC. Its protein product is CASSPARLNEQYS.

This clonotype came up many times. The rearrangement links TRBV20-1 to TRBJ1-2, with D perhaps matching TRBD1 (5 bases). The germline V and J ends were trimmed by 5 bases and 5 bases, with 12 bases remaining between them. Germline V gene data show CDR1 as DFQATT and CDR2 as SNEGSKA (reference sequence). CDR3 length: 12 residues. As DNA, the CDR3 is TGCAGTGCTTCCGTCCGGGGGTATGGCTACACCTTC. It encodes CSASVRGYGYTF.

This clonotype was picked up a small number of times. The chain's CDR3 is CASDRGFYEQYF. Written as DNA, the CDR3 is TGTGCCAGCGACAGGGGTTTCTACGAGCAGTACTTC. The chain has TRBV6-2 or TRBV6-3 and TRBJ2-7; 8 bases align to TRBD1. Losses at the gene ends were 8 bases for V and 3 bases for J; bases not matched to a gene: 3. Per germline, CDR1 MNHEY and CDR2 SVGEGT. The CDR3 length is 12 residues.